This TCR beta chain was sequenced for a study of CD8 T cells in ankylosing spondylitis. TCRdb reanalysed the 5' RACE reads using MiXCR and keeps one entry per CDR3 protein. The data show a few hundred thousand distinct CDR3 sequences, with more than 15% seen just once and around 30% held by the top ten. Many counts were recorded for this clonotype. The CDR3 contains 16 residues. The germline V gene has CDR1 SGHDN and CDR2 FVKESK. V gave up 6 bases and J gave up 1 base; unmatched junction bases: 11. Sequencing was performed on blood, either unsorted or a sorted T cell fraction (not recorded which). This receptor was obtained from a male donor with ankylosing spondylitis or in good health (not recorded which). This sequence joins TRBV14 and TRBJ2-5; 7 bases are shared with TRBD2. The CDR3: CASSPSRDYPQETQYF. The CDR3 DNA follows: TGTGCCAGCAGTCCCAGCCGGGACTATCCCCAAGAGACCCAGTACTTC.